The 29 T cell receptor beta chains reported below all come from one sample, sequenced in a study of vaccination and CD4 T cells after COVID-19. This sample's treatment: approximately 11-day PBMC culture with coronavirus spike peptide pools or control peptides (ViraFEST assay). At the Johns Hopkins FTIC core, DNA taken from cultured CD4+ T cells was sequenced by way of the Oncomine TCR Beta short-read assay. A single record per CDR3 protein comes from TCRdb applying MiXCR to the PCR reads. The table shows nearly 15,000 distinct CDR3 sequences, with approximately 48% occurring only once. Their cognate antigens are unknown. Sample: CD4+ T cells from blood, cultured in vitro. These receptors all stem from a human donor who had recovered from COVID-19.

The chain has TRBV20-1 and TRBJ1-2, with 7 bases matching TRBD1. V was pared by 1 base and J by 10 bases, with 3 bases of the junction left unmatched. Germline V lookup: CDR1 DFQATT, CDR2 SNEGSKA (reference sequence). The CDR3 totals 11 residues. This CDR3 reads CSARADRAYTF. The CDR3 DNA is TGCAGTGCTAGAGCCGACAGGGCCTACACCTTC.

This rearrangement joins TRBV10-3 to TRBJ2-7, with 11 bases lining up with TRBD2. The CDR3 runs 15 residues. The germline V gene encodes CDR1 ENHRY and CDR2 SYGVKD. The J segment lost 5 bases and the V segment lost 0 bases, leaving 3 bases of the junction unmatched. For the CDR3, the DNA is TGTGCCATCAGTGAGTCAACTAGCGGGAGAGACGAGCAGTACTTC. Translating it yields CAISESTSGRDEQYF.

The chain carries TRBV28 and TRBJ2-6; TRBD2 agrees at 9 bases. With 8 bases clipped from V and 0 bases from J, the junction kept 11 bases outside the gene matches. The germline V gene encodes CDR1 MDHEN and CDR2 SYDVKM. The CDR3 length is 18 residues. CDR3 nucleotides: TGTGCCAGCGGCCTGACTAGCGGAGGGAGCTCTGGGGCCAACGTCCTGACTTTC. Encoded protein: CASGLTSGGSSGANVLTF.

The chain links TRBV6-1 to TRBJ2-7; D is possibly TRBD1 (5 bases). The V end lost 2 bases, the J end lost 1 base, and 6 bases lay between the germline ends. The germline gives CDR1 MNHNS, CDR2 SASEGT. This CDR3 has 13 amino acids. The CDR3 sequence: CASSEQGSYEQYF. CDR3 bases: TGTGCCAGCAGTGAACAGGGTTCCTACGAGCAGTACTTC.

The gene calls are TRBV7-3 and TRBJ2-1; the match to TRBD2 covers 12 bases. Germline assignment: CDR1 SGHTA and CDR2 FQGTGA. V gave up 0 bases and J gave up 7 bases; unmatched junction bases: 7. This CDR3 spans 17 amino acids. CDR3 residues: CASSLTVLAGGRNEQFF. CDR3 nucleotides: TGTGCCAGCAGCTTAACGGTGCTAGCGGGAGGGAGGAATGAGCAGTTCTTC. Variable domain in full (rest from reference TRBV7-3 and TRBJ2-1): GAGVSQTPSNKVTEKGKYVELRCDPISGHTALYWYRQSLGQGPEFLIYFQGTGAADDSGLPNDRFFAVRPEGSVSTLKIQRTERGDSAVYLCASSLTVLAGGRNEQFFGPGTRLTVL.

The chain is built from TRBV29-1 and TRBJ2-2, with D possibly being TRBD1 (6 bases). The CDR3 contains 13 residues. Germline V gene sequence: CDR1 SQVTM, CDR2 ANQGSEA. Trimming shortened V by 6 bases and J by 0 bases, and 8 bases separated the two germline ends. CDR3 bases: TGCAGCGTACAGGGCGCGAACACCGGGGAGCTGTTTTTT. It yields the protein CSVQGANTGELFF.

V is TRBV20-1 and J is TRBJ2-3; 11 bases agree with TRBD2. The junction had 7 bases not matched to a gene; V was cut back by 5 bases and J by 6 bases. The length of the CDR3 is 14 residues. Germline V gene lookup returns CDR1 DFQATT and CDR2 SNEGSKA (reference sequence). In nucleotides, the CDR3 is TGCAGTGCTGGCCTAGCGGGGGGAGGGGATACGCAGTATTTT. Translating it yields CSAGLAGGGDTQYF.

The chain is built from TRBV11-3 and TRBJ2-7, with 7 bases aligning to TRBD2. J lost 2 bases, V lost 1 base, and 5 bases had no gene match. The CDR3 spans 15 residues. The V gene's germline CDR1 is SGHNT and CDR2 YENEEA. The CDR3 is CASSLGGGSPYEQYF. The DNA for the CDR3 is TGTGCCAGCAGCTTAGGGGGCGGGAGTCCCTACGAGCAGTACTTC.

The CDR3 nucleotides read TGTGCCAGCAACCCGGGTGGGGGTATCTCCTACAATGAGCAGTTCTTC. This sequence encodes CASNPGGGISYNEQFF. The V gene is TRBV6-2 or TRBV6-3, the J gene TRBJ2-1; D is possibly TRBD1 or TRBD2 (5 bases each). Per germline, CDR1 MNHEY and CDR2 SVGEGT. CDR3 size: 16 residues. The germline V and J ends were trimmed by 7 bases and 0 bases, with 16 bases remaining between them.

This clonotype was seen a few times. This sequence joins TRBV20-1 and TRBJ1-2; D is unresolved. With 1 base removed from V and 8 bases from J, the gap between germline ends came to 17 bases. The CDR3 has 14 amino acids. Germline V lookup: CDR1 DFQATT, CDR2 SNEGSKA (reference sequence). CDR3 protein: CSARAPGRTGGYTF. The CDR3 nucleotides read TGCAGTGCTAGAGCCCCGGGAAGGACGGGCGGCTACACCTTC.

V gene TRBV19 combines with J gene TRBJ2-3, with TRBD1 matching over 7 bases. Germline V gene sequence: CDR1 LNHDA, CDR2 SQIVND (reference sequence). The CDR3 is made up of 17 amino acids. The junction had 13 bases not matched to a gene; V was cut back by 5 bases and J by 2 bases. CDR3 bases: TGTGCCAGTAGTCAACCTACAGGGGTTGGGGACACAGATACGCAGTATTTT. It is translated as CASSQPTGVGDTDTQYF.

The chain carries TRBV18 and TRBJ2-7; 8 bases are a match to TRBD1. Germline assignment: CDR1 KGHSH and CDR2 LQKENI. The CDR3 is made up of 14 amino acids. Unmatched junction bases numbered 7, after V lost 2 bases and J lost 7 bases. This CDR3 reads CASSPADRESEQYF. DNA of the CDR3: TGTGCCAGCTCACCAGCGGACAGGGAGAGTGAGCAGTACTTC. The full variable domain, in which reference TRBV18 and TRBJ2-7 provide the parts outside the CDR3, is NAGVMQNPRHLVRRRGQEARLRCSPMKGHSHVYWYRQLPEEGLKFMVYLQKENIIDESGMPKERFSAEFPKEGPSILRIQQVVRGDSAAYFCASSPADRESEQYFGPGTRLTVT.

V gene TRBV6-5 combines with J gene TRBJ2-5; D is possibly TRBD1 (6 bases). The CDR3 is 16 residues long. V was clipped by 2 bases and J by 5 bases, with 18 bases between them. Germline CDR1 reads MNHEY; CDR2 reads SVGAGI. The CDR3 loop is CASSYPRTQRGETQYF. CDR3 sequence (DNA): TGTGCCAGCAGTTACCCCCGGACACAAAGGGGGGAGACCCAGTACTTC.

The V gene is TRBV28, the J gene TRBJ2-7, with 7 bases aligning to TRBD2. J was trimmed by 4 bases and V by 8 bases; bases with no gene match: 5. CDR1 is MDHEN and CDR2 is SYDVKM in the germline V gene. The CDR3 contains 12 residues. This CDR3 reads CASCGSRYEQYF. The CDR3 DNA is TGTGCCAGCTGCGGGAGTAGATACGAGCAGTACTTC.

The chain has TRBV6-1 and TRBJ1-1; weak D call: TRBD1 (5 bases). This CDR3 comprises 14 residues. Germline assignment: CDR1 MNHNS and CDR2 SASEGT. V was cut by 8 bases and J by 4 bases, with 17 bases left in between. In DNA, the CDR3 is TGTGCCAGCTCCAGTCGAGGGGACGGCACTGAAGCTTTCTTT. This gives the protein CASSSRGDGTEAFF.

The chain couples TRBV2 to TRBJ1-6, with D possibly being TRBD1 (5 bases). The CDR3 totals 16 residues. V was trimmed by 9 bases and J by 0 bases, leaving 15 bases between them. CDR1 and CDR2 from the germline V gene are SNHLY and FYNNEI. The CDR3 DNA is TGTGCCAGGGGGGGTGCCCTGAGCTCCTATAATTCACCCCTCCACTTT. Translation: CARGGALSSYNSPLHF. Based on the CDR3 plus reference TRBV2 and TRBJ1-6, the full variable domain is EPEVTQTPSHQVTQMGQEVILRCVPISNHLYFYWYRQILGQKVEFLVSFYNNEISEKSEIFDDQFSVERPDGSNFTLKIRSTKLEDSAMYFCARGGALSSYNSPLHFGNGTRLTVT.

The V and J genes are TRBV5-4 and TRBJ2-7; possible D gene TRBD1, 5 bases. V lost 1 base and J 3 bases, leaving 8 bases between the germline ends. The germline V gene encodes CDR1 SGHNT and CDR2 YYREEE (reference sequence). This CDR3 has 13 amino acids. The CDR3 protein is CASSLQGNYEQYF. Written as DNA, the CDR3 is TGTGCCAGCAGCTTGCAGGGAAACTACGAGCAGTACTTC.

V and J are TRBV6-1 and TRBJ2-3; D gene ambiguous. CDR1 is MNHNS and CDR2 is SASEGT in the germline V gene. The CDR3 contains 13 residues. Between the trimmed V and J ends, which lost 4 bases and 1 base, there was a span of 6 bases. The DNA for the CDR3 is TGTGCCAGCAGTGGGTCCGGCACAGATACGCAGTATTTT. Translated: CASSGSGTDTQYF.

V usage is TRBV27 and J usage is TRBJ1-6; D not certain. Trimming pared 10 bases from V and 8 bases from J, leaving 15 bases between. Germline lookup yields CDR1 MNHEY and CDR2 SMNVEV (reference sequence). This CDR3 is 13 amino acids long. CDR3 in DNA: TGTGCCACCAGGAAGGAACTTCATTCACCCCTCCACTTT. It codes for CATRKELHSPLHF.

The chain employs TRBV15 and TRBJ2-2; 9 bases line up with TRBD2. V lost 1 base and J lost 5; bases outside the gene matches: 8. CDR3 length: 17 amino acids. Germline V lookup: CDR1 LNHNV, CDR2 YYDKDF (reference sequence). The CDR3, as DNA: TGTGCCACCAGCAGAGGTGCGCGCGGGAGGGGGACCGGGGAGCTGTTTTTT. It is translated as CATSRGARGRGTGELFF.

The rearrangement uses TRBV20-1 and TRBJ2-5; D gene unclear. Trimming cost V 6 bases and J 0 bases, with 5 bases left between them. This CDR3 spans 11 amino acids. Looked up from germline, CDR1 is DFQATT and CDR2 is SNEGSKA (reference sequence). In nucleotides, the CDR3 is TGCAGTGCGCACTACCAAGAGACCCAGTACTTC. Translating gives CSAHYQETQYF.

This clonotype was seen a few times. The V gene is TRBV19, the J gene TRBJ1-2; D might be TRBD1 (5 bases). The CDR3 length is 15 residues. The V end lost 6 bases, the J end lost 6 bases, and 20 bases lay between the germline ends. The germline CDR1 and CDR2 sequences are LNHDA and SQIVND (reference sequence). CDR3 amino acids: CASSPGSGGMNGYTF. The CDR3 region has the DNA TGTGCCAGTAGCCCCGGGTCGGGGGGGATGAATGGCTACACCTTC. The full variable domain, in which reference TRBV19 and TRBJ1-2 provide the parts outside the CDR3, is DGGITQSPKYLFRKEGQNVTLSCEQNLNHDAMYWYRQDPGQGLRLIYYSQIVNDFQKGDIAEGYSVSREKKESFPLTVTSAQKNPTAFYLCASSPGSGGMNGYTFGSGTRLTVV.

The V gene is TRBV6-5, the J gene TRBJ1-5; no clear D gene. CDR3 length: 15 residues. Trimming pared 4 bases from V and 4 bases from J, leaving 14 bases between. Germline CDR1 and CDR2: MNHEY and SVGAGI. This CDR3 is CASSSRTGRNQPQHF. The CDR3, as DNA: TGTGCCAGCAGTTCTAGGACTGGTCGGAATCAGCCCCAGCATTTT.

This clonotype appeared a few times. The chain combines TRBV20-1 with TRBJ2-5; D is undetermined. CDR3 length equals 13 residues. Germline CDR1 and CDR2: DFQATT and SNEGSKA (reference sequence). The V and J ends lost 3 bases and 3 bases respectively, with 11 bases between them. The DNA for the CDR3 is TGCAGTGCTAGCCCCCCGACGGAAGAGACCCAGTACTTC. This codes for CSASPPTEETQYF.

This clonotype has only a few counts. J is TRBJ2-5 and V is TRBV6-2 or TRBV6-3; maybe TRBD2 (6 bases). The CDR3 length is 13 residues. Germline CDR1 is MNHEY and CDR2 is SVGEGT. V was shortened by 7 bases and J by 3 bases, with 12 bases between the two germline ends. Here the CDR3 reads CASNIGGEETQYF. The CDR3 bases are TGTGCCAGCAACATAGGAGGGGAAGAGACCCAGTACTTC.

The chain combines TRBV7-9 with TRBJ1-2; D is perhaps TRBD1 (5 bases). With 5 bases removed from V and 3 bases from J, the gap between germline ends came to 7 bases. In germline, CDR1 is SEHNR, CDR2 FQNEAQ (reference sequence). This CDR3 spans 12 amino acids. The CDR3 DNA reads TGTGCCAGCAGCCTAGGGGACTATGGCTACACCTTC. Amino acid sequence: CASSLGDYGYTF.

This clonotype was counted a few times. This chain joins TRBV5-1 and TRBJ1-5; TRBD1 might be the D (6 bases). Between the trimmed V and J ends, which lost 4 bases and 2 bases, there was a span of 16 bases. Germline V gene lookup returns CDR1 SGHRS and CDR2 YFSETQ. This CDR3 has 16 amino acids. The CDR3, as DNA: TGCGCCAGCAGCCCTACAGGGCGCGGGGGCAATCAGCCCCAGCATTTT. Its protein product is CASSPTGRGGNQPQHF. Drawing the rest from reference TRBV5-1 and TRBJ1-5, the complete variable domain is KAGVTQTPRYLIKTRGQQVTLSCSPISGHRSVSWYQQTPGQGLQFLFEYFSETQRNKGNFPGRFSGRQFSNSRSEMNVSTLELGDSALYLCASSPTGRGGNQPQHFGDGTRLSIL.

A note on this clonotype: At one end the junction does not follow the germline gene, possibly because of a read error. The chain joins TRBV7-7 to TRBJ2-5; the match to TRBD1 covers 10 bases. CDR1 is SSHAT, CDR2 FNYEAQ, per germline (reference sequence). The CDR3 is 16 amino acids. The CDR3 DNA reads as TGTGCTAGCAGCCTAATATATGACAGGGGGCGGGAGACCCAGTACTTC. Its translation is CASSLIYDRGRETQYF.

This clonotype was observed a single time. The V gene is TRBV27, the J gene TRBJ2-5; TRBD2 matches 11 bases. The V segment lost 2 bases and the J segment 5 bases; nucleotides outside the gene matches: 13. Germline CDR1 and CDR2: MNHEY and SMNVEV (reference sequence). This CDR3 has 18 amino acids. The CDR3, as DNA: TGTGCCAGCAGTTTAAAAGTAGCGGGAGGGAGGATTCATGAGACCCAGTACTTC. Its protein is CASSLKVAGGRIHETQYF.